Shown below are 4 T cell receptor beta chains from a single sample sequenced in a study of T-cell memory formation after mild COVID-19. TCRdb re-called the 5' RACE reads through MiXCR, storing one row per CDR3 protein. The sample contains more than 120,000 distinct CDR3 sequences, under 25% of which appear only once. The sequencing input was PBMCs or a T cell subset sorted from them (not recorded which). The origin of the receptors is an adult woman who had mild COVID-19 (a few samples of this study predate the infection). Cell type and time point are not known.

The chain uses TRBV2 and TRBJ2-4; D unclear. CDR1 and CDR2 from the germline V gene are SNHLY and FYNNEI. There are 15 residues in the CDR3. The V and J ends lost 3 bases and 4 bases respectively, with 13 bases between them. The CDR3 reads CASSDYMLSKNIQYF. The CDR3 nucleotides read TGTGCCAGCAGTGACTACATGCTCTCAAAAAACATTCAGTACTTC.

The genes are TRBV12-3 or TRBV12-4 and TRBJ2-6; TRBD1 matches 11 bases. Trimming removed 7 bases from V and 2 bases from J; junction bases left unmatched: 16. The CDR3 has 20 amino acids. The CDR3 DNA reads TGTGCCAGCACCTCCCGTAGGACGGGACAGGGGGTGGCTGGGGCCAACGTCCTGACTTTC. It encodes CASTSRRTGQGVAGANVLTF.

The chain recombines TRBV28 with TRBJ2-2; the match to TRBD2 covers 9 bases. V lost 6 bases, J lost 6 bases, and 8 bases stayed unmatched. The CDR3 is 15 amino acids. CDR1 MDHEN and CDR2 SYDVKM come from the germline V gene. This chain's CDR3 is CASSPGLAGSGELFF. CDR3 in DNA: TGTGCCAGCAGCCCGGGACTAGCTGGCTCCGGGGAGCTGTTTTTT.

In its sample, this clonotype was seen once. V gene TRBV12-3 or TRBV12-4 combines with J gene TRBJ2-7; D is unresolved. The CDR3 has 12 amino acids. The germline V and J ends were trimmed by 6 bases and 2 bases, with 8 bases remaining between them. The CDR3 spells CASRGSAYEQYF. The CDR3 DNA is TGTGCCAGCAGAGGCTCCGCCTACGAGCAGTACTTC.